Below, one T cell receptor beta chain is given with its context. Its matching antigen is unknown. Full-length variable regions came from constant-region reverse primers plus semi-nested Nested Universal Primer A PCR. MiXCR, applied by TCRdb to the 5' RACE reads, yields one record per CDR3 protein. The table shows 62,000 or so distinct CDR3 sequences, with about 31% occurring only once. Trimming shortened V by 6 bases and J by 0 bases, and 15 bases separated the two germline ends. In germline, CDR1 is DFQATT, CDR2 SNEGSKA (reference sequence). This CDR3 comprises 14 residues. CD25-based Treg depletion was applied to purified naive CD4+ T cells. Study-wide points: Tumor Tregs overlapped most with tumor, then blood, naive CD4+ cells. In terms of TCR gene usage, tumor memory CD4+ T cells clustered together with blood and lymph node memory CD4+ cells, as well as with lymph node naive CD4+ cells.

This clonotype was obtained from a female donor with breast cancer. Sequencing was performed on tumor-infiltrating naive CD4+ T cells sorted from the breast tumor. This sample's subset: naive CD4+ T cells, CD4+CD45RA+CD25-. V gene TRBV20-1 combines with J gene TRBJ2-7, with D tentatively TRBD1 (6 bases). CDR3: CSAKPGTTSYEQYF. The DNA for the CDR3 is TGCAGTGCGAAACCCGGGACAACCTCCTACGAGCAGTACTTC.